The source of this TCR beta chain is a study of immune evolution from preneoplasia to lung adenocarcinoma. Points from the study as a whole: Later-stage lesions appeared to have more T cells, more diversity, less clonality.

With regard to this clone: Its specificity is not known.

Per germline, CDR1 LGHNA and CDR2 YNFKEQ. CDR3 length equals 14 residues. J was trimmed by 4 bases and V by 3 bases; bases with no gene match: 1. Resections took place in Japan or China from the mid-2010s to the late 2010s. The protocol was immunoSEQ multiplex PCR, while the TCRdb copy is restricted to in-frame clones and leaves out a portion. The data contain roughly 2,200 clones, 70% to 80% of them singletons. J is TRBJ2-7 and V is TRBV4-2; 12 positions match TRBD2. The sequencing sample was made of FFPE minimally invasive lung adenocarcinoma tissue. This TCR was sampled from a person aged 60 to 80 with lung adenocarcinoma. CDR3 nucleotides: TGTGCCAGCAGCCAGACTAGCGGGGGTTACGAGCAGTACTTC. Translation gives CASSQTSGGYEQYF.